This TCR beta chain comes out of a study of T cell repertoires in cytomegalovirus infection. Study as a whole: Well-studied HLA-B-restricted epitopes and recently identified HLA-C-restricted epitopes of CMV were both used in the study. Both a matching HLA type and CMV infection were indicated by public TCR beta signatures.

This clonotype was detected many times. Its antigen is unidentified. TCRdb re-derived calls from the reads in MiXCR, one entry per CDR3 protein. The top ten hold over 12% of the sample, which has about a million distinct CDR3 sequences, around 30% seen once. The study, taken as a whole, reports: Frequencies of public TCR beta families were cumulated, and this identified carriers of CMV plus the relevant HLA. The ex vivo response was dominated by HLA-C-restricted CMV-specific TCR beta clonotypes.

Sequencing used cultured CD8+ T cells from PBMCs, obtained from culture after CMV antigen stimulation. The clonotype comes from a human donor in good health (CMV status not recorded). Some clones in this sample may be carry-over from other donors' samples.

In DNA, the CDR3 is TGTGCCAGCAGCCCCCGTCAGCGGGGGGACTACGAGCAGTACTTC. Translated: CASSPRQRGDYEQYF. The chain employs TRBV7-2 and TRBJ2-7; 9 bases map to TRBD2. V trimming: 5 bases; J trimming: 3 bases; junction bases outside the gene matches: 8. The V gene's germline CDR1 is SGHTA and CDR2 FQGNSA. This CDR3 contains 15 residues.